This T cell receptor beta chain was sequenced for a study of cytomegalovirus exposure and HLA in healthy donors. For the study at large: Among the approximately 400 donors who were genotyped, approximately 83% fell in the genetic ancestry cluster that is associated with self-reported Caucasian donors.

The ends lost 5 bases at V and 1 base at J; junction bases unmatched: 12. There are 19 residues in the CDR3. Germline V lookup: CDR1 SGHVS, CDR2 FNYEAQ. For this clone: What it binds is unknown.

General study results and limits: Sequencing likely generated an artifact that appeared as a cluster of highly shared sequence variants. The number of N-insertions in an Asian-associated ancestry cluster was reportedly below the approximately 680-donor mean in a later analysis. One variant, a missense change in DCLRE1C, was linked in a later analysis to TCR beta V- and J-gene trimming.

Both 60 Vbeta primers and 13 Jbeta primers went into the PCR. Libraries were prepared by immunoSEQ multiplex PCR; TCRdb keeps only in-frame clonotypes and omits some of them. The data contain some 140,000 clones, approximately 69% of them singletons. This receptor was identified in a young man in good health and CMV-seronegative. Sequencing used PBMCs. The chain carries TRBV7-6 and TRBJ2-6; 9 bases match TRBD1. The chain's CDR3 is CASSLTWDRVWSGANVLTF. In DNA form, the CDR3 reads TGTGCCAGCAGCCTCACTTGGGACAGGGTCTGGTCTGGGGCCAACGTCCTGACTTTC.